The next 12 T cell receptor beta chains were all read from a single sample in a study of cytomegalovirus exposure and HLA in healthy donors. 13 Jbeta primers and 60 Vbeta primers were used for the PCR. Clones were sequenced by immunoSEQ multiplex PCR, and TCRdb holds only the in-frame ones, with some missing. Its table records about 99,000 clones. The sample was PBMCs. The origin of the receptors is a man in his forties in good health and CMV-seronegative.

The V gene is TRBV27, the J gene TRBJ1-6; TRBD1 is a possible D gene (6 bases). The CDR3 has 14 amino acids. Trimming took 0 bases from V and 10 from J, leaving 10 bases between them. Germline values: CDR1 MNHEY, CDR2 SMNVEV (reference sequence). CDR3 coding DNA: TGTGCCAGCAGTTTATCGGCCACAGGGTCACCCCTCCACTTT. It is translated as CASSLSATGSPLHF.

The genes are TRBV10-3 and TRBJ2-1; the match to TRBD1 covers 12 bases. Germline assignment: CDR1 ENHRY and CDR2 SYGVKD. The CDR3 length is 13 residues. Trimming removed 10 bases from V and 7 bases from J; junction bases left unmatched: 5. The CDR3, as DNA: TGTGCCACCGGGGACAGGGGGCGAAATGAGCAGTTCTTC. Its translation is CATGDRGRNEQFF.

The J gene is TRBJ2-5, the V gene TRBV7-9, with a possible D match to TRBD2 (5 bases). This CDR3 region has 14 residues. The ends were cut back, 4 bases at V and 6 bases at J, with 15 bases in the middle. Germline V CDR1 and CDR2: SEHNR, FQNEAQ (reference sequence). The CDR3: CASSSRVRGKTQYF. CDR3 nucleotide sequence: TGTGCCAGCAGCTCCCGGGTCCGGGGAAAGACCCAGTACTTC.

The chain employs TRBV28 and TRBJ2-7; 11 nucleotides line up with TRBD2. V trimming: 7 bases; J trimming: 6 bases; junction bases outside the gene matches: 8. Germline V CDR1 and CDR2: MDHEN, SYDVKM. This CDR3 spans 14 amino acids. The CDR3 loop reads CASTKLAGVFEQYF. The CDR3 nucleotides read TGTGCCAGCACCAAACTAGCGGGAGTGTTCGAGCAGTACTTC.

The gene calls are TRBV5-4 and TRBJ1-6, with D maybe TRBD1 (5 bases). V was clipped by 3 bases and J by 0 bases, with 7 bases between them. CDR3 length equals 15 residues. CDR1 and CDR2 from the germline V gene are SGHNT and YYREEE (reference sequence). The CDR3 loop reads CASSSDSSYNSPLHF. CDR3 coding DNA: TGTGCCAGCAGCTCCGACAGCTCCTATAATTCACCCCTCCACTTT.

The chain is built from TRBV14 and TRBJ2-5, with D possibly matching TRBD1 (6 bases). The V end was cut by 4 bases, the J end by 5 bases, with 17 bases between. The CDR3 contains 15 residues. The germline CDR1 and CDR2 sequences are SGHDN and FVKESK. This CDR3 is CASSREQGRPETQYF. The CDR3, as DNA: TGTGCCAGCAGCCGCGAGCAGGGGCGACCGGAGACCCAGTACTTC.

The V and J genes are TRBV5-8 and TRBJ1-2; 8 bases fit TRBD1. The CDR3 contains 13 residues. With 4 bases clipped from V and 4 bases from J, the junction kept 3 bases outside the gene matches. Germline CDR1 is SGHTS and CDR2 is YDEGEE. CDR3 bases: TGTGCCAGCAGCCTCGACAGGGGCTATGGCTACACCTTC. It is translated as CASSLDRGYGYTF.

The rearrangement joins TRBV7-9 to TRBJ1-1, with a tentative D call TRBD1 (6 bases). Germline CDR1 reads SEHNR; CDR2 reads FQNEAQ (reference sequence). V was trimmed by 5 bases and J by 0 bases, leaving 13 bases between them. This CDR3 region has 15 residues. The CDR3 protein is CASSPPTGMNTEAFF. In nucleotides, the CDR3 is TGTGCCAGCAGCCCCCCGACAGGCATGAACACTGAAGCTTTCTTT.

This chain uses TRBV19 with TRBJ2-6; the match to TRBD1 covers 9 bases. Trimming at V came to 5 bases and at J to 2 bases, leaving 10 bases not matched to a gene. The CDR3 is made up of 18 amino acids. Germline CDR1 LNHDA, CDR2 SQIVND (reference sequence). The CDR3 coding sequence is TGTGCCAGTAGTCCAGGACAGGGGAGTTTCCCTGGGGCCAACGTCCTGACTTTC. The encoded protein is CASSPGQGSFPGANVLTF. The full variable domain, with the rest looked up from reference TRBV19 and TRBJ2-6, is DGGITQSPKYLFRKEGQNVTLSCEQNLNHDAMYWYRQDPGQGLRLIYYSQIVNDFQKGDIAEGYSVSREKKESFPLTVTSAQKNPTAFYLCASSPGQGSFPGANVLTFGAGSRLTVL.

J is TRBJ1-1 and V is TRBV10-2; TRBD1 is a possible D gene (6 bases). The CDR3 has 14 amino acids. V lost 6 bases and J lost 0, with 11 bases in between. Germline V gives CDR1 WSHSY, CDR2 SAAADI. CDR3 nucleotide sequence: TGCGCCAGCAGACAGGGAGCGGTGAACACTGAAGCTTTCTTT. Encoded protein: CASRQGAVNTEAFF.

The V and J genes are TRBV7-2 and TRBJ2-5; D gene unclear. Trimming stripped 3 bases from V and 5 bases from J, with 4 bases between. CDR1 SGHTA and CDR2 FQGNSA come from the germline V gene. The CDR3 runs to 11 residues. Here the CDR3 DNA reads TGTGCCAGCAGCTTCAGGGAGACCCAGTACTTC. Translated, it gives CASSFRETQYF.

The chain combines TRBV5-1 with TRBJ1-2, with a tentative D call TRBD1 (6 bases). Germline V CDR1 and CDR2: SGHRS, YFSETQ. V lost 0 bases, J lost 5 bases, and 17 bases lay in between. CDR3 length: 16 residues. The CDR3 spells CASSLEAGAAFYGYTF. The CDR3 DNA reads TGCGCCAGCAGCTTGGAGGCAGGGGCGGCTTTTTATGGCTACACCTTC.